The 30 T cell receptor beta chains below all came from one sample that was sequenced in a study of blood T cell repertoires in COVID-19 (dated by TCRdb to 2020 to 2022). The library was made by the immunoSEQ multiplex PCR assay. TCRdb obtained this table from immuneACCESS and retained in-frame rearrangements with V and J assigned. These tables miss some clones; where compared with another copy, unresolved V genes account for less than half of the shortfall, and the remainder is unexplained. The sample table lists 300,000 or so clones, over 75% of them with a count of one. Together, the top ten hold approximately 1.2% of the sample. Input material: PBMCs or T cells enriched from blood (not recorded which). All receptors come from a woman aged 25 to 45 who had recovered from COVID-19.

The chain carries TRBV19 and TRBJ2-3, with 9 positions matching TRBD2. The germline CDR1 and CDR2 sequences are LNHDA and SQIVND (reference sequence). There are 14 residues in the CDR3. The V segment lost 7 bases and the J segment 1 base; nucleotides outside the gene matches: 3. The CDR3 is CASTRLAGTDTQYF. As DNA, the CDR3 is TGTGCCAGTACCCGACTAGCGGGCACAGATACGCAGTATTTT.

Details on this clone: The junction and the germline gene differ at one end; a read error may be behind it. The rearrangement links TRBV9 to TRBJ2-1, with 8 positions matching TRBD2. The germline V gene encodes CDR1 SGDLS and CDR2 YYNGEE. The CDR3 length is 15 residues. CDR3 sequence (DNA): TGTGCCAGCAGCGTCTTGGCGGGGGGTAACAATGGGCAGTTCTTC. Its translation is CASSVLAGGNNGQFF.

This chain links TRBV28 with TRBJ1-3; D gene unclear. V was pared by 1 base and J by 0 bases, with 7 bases between. The CDR3 has 15 amino acids. Germline V lookup: CDR1 MDHEN, CDR2 SYDVKM. The CDR3 loop is CASSLFVSSGNTIYF. The CDR3 DNA is TGTGCCAGCAGTTTATTCGTCAGCTCTGGAAACACCATATATTTT.

This chain uses TRBV30 with TRBJ2-7; tentatively, D is TRBD2 (5 bases). Germline lookup yields CDR1 GTSNPN and CDR2 SVGIG (reference sequence). The CDR3 runs 19 residues. V was cut by 2 bases and J by 0 bases, with 26 bases left in between. The CDR3 nucleotides are TGTGCCTGGAGTACCATGGTACCCCCGCCGGGGTTTAGCTCCTACGAGCAGTACTTC. This translates into CAWSTMVPPPGFSSYEQYF.

The chain joins TRBV28 to TRBJ1-2, with TRBD1 identical over 9 bases. Germline CDR1 and CDR2: MDHEN and SYDVKM. J was trimmed by 1 base and V by 4 bases; bases with no gene match: 4. The length of the CDR3 is 15 residues. CDR3 nucleotides: TGTGCCAGCAGTTCAGCGGGACAGGGTAACTATGGCTACACCTTC. Translation: CASSSAGQGNYGYTF.

The chain joins TRBV3-1 (or the pseudogene TRBV3-2) to TRBJ2-3, with TRBD2 matching over 10 bases. The CDR3 has 16 residues. V dropped 3 bases and J dropped 1; count of bases not matched to a gene: 4. Germline assignment: CDR1 LGHDT and CDR2 YNNKEL (reference sequence). CDR3 loop: CASSHLAGVGTDTQYF. In nucleotides, the CDR3 is TGTGCCAGCAGCCACCTAGCGGGAGTGGGCACAGATACGCAGTATTTT.

This CDR3 reads CASTKGGALGEQFF. In nucleotides, the CDR3 is TGTGCCAGCACCAAGGGAGGGGCATTGGGTGAGCAGTTCTTC. The gene calls are TRBV28 and TRBJ2-1; 7 bases align to TRBD2. Germline assignment: CDR1 MDHEN and CDR2 SYDVKM. Losses at the gene ends were 7 bases for V and 9 bases for J; bases not matched to a gene: 12. The CDR3 is 14 residues long.

This clone has a single count. This chain links TRBV6-2 or TRBV6-3 with TRBJ2-7, with 9 bases that match TRBD1. The CDR3 covers 17 residues. Germline-derived CDR1 and CDR2 are MNHEY and SVGEGT. The V gene end was trimmed by 2 bases and the J gene end by 1 base; junction bases not matched to a gene: 9. The CDR3 here is CASSYEDRGLPSYEQYF. CDR3 DNA: TGTGCCAGCAGTTACGAGGACAGGGGCCTACCTTCCTACGAGCAGTACTTC.

V gene TRBV5-6 combines with J gene TRBJ2-5, with 7 positions matching TRBD1. V lost 2 bases, J lost 4 bases, and 2 bases stayed unmatched. The CDR3 is made up of 13 amino acids. CDR1 is SGHDT, CDR2 YYEEEE, per germline. CDR3 loop: CASSFTGVETQYF. CDR3 sequence (DNA): TGTGCCAGCAGCTTCACAGGGGTAGAGACCCAGTACTTC.

This clone was observed a few times. The chain is built from TRBV27 and TRBJ1-5, with TRBD1 identical over 7 bases. CDR3 length equals 15 residues. The V gene's germline CDR1 is MNHEY and CDR2 SMNVEV (reference sequence). Germline trimming cut 0 bases from V and 2 bases from J; bases unmatched to any gene: 1. Here the CDR3 DNA reads TGTGCCAGCAGTTTATCCGGACAGGGCAATCAGCCCCAGCATTTT. Its protein product is CASSLSGQGNQPQHF.

The J gene is TRBJ2-1, the V gene TRBV2; D uncertain. V lost 4 bases, J lost 6 bases, and 10 bases lay in between. Germline loops: CDR1 SNHLY, CDR2 FYNNEI. There are 13 residues in the CDR3. The CDR3 bases are TGTGCCAGCAGTGTAAACTATTCCAATGAGCAGTTCTTC. Translation gives CASSVNYSNEQFF.

This chain joins TRBV4-3 and TRBJ2-3; tentative D call: TRBD1 (7 bases). This CDR3 comprises 17 residues. Germline V CDR1 and CDR2: LGHNA, YSLEER. V was cut by 2 bases and J by 2 bases, with 17 bases left in between. The CDR3 loop reads CASSQSNGGGFTDTQYF. The CDR3 DNA sequence: TGCGCCAGCAGCCAATCGAACGGAGGGGGCTTCACAGATACGCAGTATTTT.

V gene TRBV28 combines with J gene TRBJ2-7; 8 nucleotides agree with TRBD2. Germline trimming cut 3 bases from V and 4 bases from J; bases unmatched to any gene: 2. This CDR3 is 13 amino acids long. Germline CDR1 and CDR2: MDHEN and SYDVKM. Here the CDR3 DNA reads TGTGCCAGCAGTTTCGGGAGGGTTTACGAGCAGTACTTC. Residues: CASSFGRVYEQYF.

This clone came up once. The chain is built from TRBV4-3 and TRBJ2-7, with 8 bases aligning to TRBD2. Germline loops: CDR1 LGHNA, CDR2 YSLEER. CDR3 size: 14 residues. Trimming at V came to 5 bases and at J to 2 bases, leaving 5 bases not matched to a gene. The CDR3 nucleotides read TGCGCCAGCAGCTACACGGGGGGGACCTACGAGCAGTACTTC. Protein: CASSYTGGTYEQYF.

The chain employs TRBV10-1 and TRBJ1-5; D perhaps matches TRBD1 (6 bases). Trimming left V 8 bases short and J 0 bases short, with 20 bases between. This CDR3 contains 17 residues. From germline, CDR1 is WNHNN and CDR2 SYGVQD (reference sequence). CDR3 nucleotide sequence: TGCGCCAGCGCCCGGGACACTACGGGACATAGCAATCAGCCCCAGCATTTT. Amino acids: CASARDTTGHSNQPQHF.

The chain links TRBV19 to TRBJ1-3; the D is unclear. Trimming stripped 4 bases from V and 1 base from J, with 11 bases between. The length of the CDR3 is 15 residues. CDR1 and CDR2 from the germline V gene are LNHDA and SQIVND (reference sequence). CDR3 in DNA: TGTGCCAGTAGTACCGGACTGACGTCTGGAAACACCATATATTTT. Protein: CASSTGLTSGNTIYF.

This sequence joins TRBV12-1 and TRBJ2-2; TRBD2 is the table's D call and was not checked against the DNA. TRBV12-1 is classified as a pseudogene. This CDR3 has 18 residues. CDR3 loop: CASSAGLKTRWNTGELFF. The DNA for the CDR3 is TGTGCCAGCAGCGCAGGACTAAAAACTAGATGGAACACCGGGGAGCTGTTTTTT.

This sequence joins TRBV7-9 and TRBJ2-2; maybe TRBD1 (5 bases). The CDR3 is 15 residues long. Germline assignment: CDR1 SEHNR and CDR2 FQNEAQ (reference sequence). The V end was cut by 5 bases, the J end by 6 bases, with 16 bases between. In DNA form, the CDR3 reads TGTGCCAGCAGCCAGGGCCGGGCTCTAGCCGGGGAGCTGTTTTTT. Translation gives CASSQGRALAGELFF.

CDR3 nucleotides: TGCGCCAGCAGCCAGCTAGCGGGAGGAACCGGGGAGCTGTTTTTT. This translates into CASSQLAGGTGELFF. The genes are TRBV4-3 and TRBJ2-2; 11 nucleotides match TRBD2. V lost 3 bases, J lost 5 bases, and 2 bases stayed unmatched. Germline V gene data show CDR1 as LGHNA and CDR2 as YSLEER. The CDR3 totals 15 residues.

This chain connects TRBV5-1 to TRBJ1-2, with 12 bases that match TRBD1. The CDR3 contains 15 residues. Unmatched junction bases numbered 5, after V lost 0 bases and J lost 8 bases. The germline CDR1 and CDR2 sequences are SGHRS and YFSETQ. CDR3 nucleotides: TGCGCCAGCAGCTTGGCCGGGACAGGGGGCCGGGGCTACACCTTC. Its protein is CASSLAGTGGRGYTF.

The V gene is TRBV5-4, the J gene TRBJ2-4; D is ambiguous. With 4 bases removed from V and 1 base from J, the gap between germline ends came to 9 bases. Germline values: CDR1 SGHNT, CDR2 YYREEE (reference sequence). The CDR3 loop spans 14 amino acids. In DNA form, the CDR3 reads TGTGCCAGCAGCCGCGGTGAGGCCAAAAACATTCAGTACTTC. Translating gives CASSRGEAKNIQYF.

The J gene is TRBJ2-7, the V gene TRBV6-5; 7 positions match TRBD1. CDR1 is MNHEY, CDR2 SVGAGI, per germline. V trimming: 2 bases; J trimming: 2 bases; junction bases outside the gene matches: 6. The CDR3 loop spans 15 amino acids. The chain's CDR3 is CASSYPGTEPYEQYF. The CDR3 nucleotides are TGTGCCAGCAGTTACCCCGGGACAGAGCCCTACGAGCAGTACTTC.

The CDR3 region has the DNA TGTGCCTCCGGTTACGAGCAGTACTTC. This codes for CASGYEQYF. The chain employs TRBV30 and TRBJ2-7; no clear D. CDR3 size: 9 residues. V lost 7 bases and J lost 4, with 5 bases in between. Germline V gene data show CDR1 as GTSNPN and CDR2 as SVGIG (reference sequence).

The rearrangement links TRBV19 to TRBJ2-7; 9 bases are shared with TRBD2. Trimming removed 6 bases from V and 1 base from J; junction bases left unmatched: 10. There are 16 residues in the CDR3. The germline V gene encodes CDR1 LNHDA and CDR2 SQIVND (reference sequence). CDR3: CASREGGRAVSYEQYF. For the CDR3, the DNA is TGTGCCAGTAGGGAAGGCGGGAGGGCCGTATCCTACGAGCAGTACTTC.

The chain is built from TRBV3-1 (or the pseudogene TRBV3-2) and TRBJ2-7, with a weak D call TRBD2 (6 bases). Germline V gene lookup returns CDR1 LGHDT and CDR2 YNNKEL (reference sequence). This CDR3 has 17 amino acids. V shed 4 bases and J shed 2 bases, with 21 bases lying between them. The CDR3 DNA sequence: TGTGCCAGCAGCCCTCAAGATGGTCGGGAGCTCACCTACGAGCAGTACTTC. Translating gives CASSPQDGRELTYEQYF.

This chain joins TRBV7-2 and TRBJ1-5, with a tentative D call TRBD1 (5 bases). Germline lookup yields CDR1 SGHTA and CDR2 FQGNSA. V lost 2 bases and J lost 7, with 15 bases in between. CDR3 length: 15 amino acids. As DNA, the CDR3 is TGTGCCAGCAGCTTATTCGGCAGGGTCGGGCAGCCCCAGCATTTT. Its protein product is CASSLFGRVGQPQHF.

J is TRBJ1-4 and V is TRBV11-2, with 7 bases matching TRBD1. V lost 5 bases to trimming and J lost 7 bases; unmatched junction nucleotides: 7. Germline lookup yields CDR1 SGHAT and CDR2 FQNNGV. This CDR3 is 14 amino acids long. DNA for the CDR3: TGTGCCAGCAGCGAGACAGGGATCGCTGAAAAACTGTTTTTT. Encoded protein: CASSETGIAEKLFF.

The gene calls are TRBV15 and TRBJ1-2, with unresolved D. Germline loops: CDR1 LNHNV, CDR2 YYDKDF (reference sequence). The ends were cut back, 0 bases at V and 0 bases at J, with 11 bases in the middle. The CDR3 is made up of 16 amino acids. The CDR3 protein is CATSRDNGATNYGYTF. The CDR3, as DNA: TGTGCCACCAGCAGAGATAATGGAGCTACTAACTATGGCTACACCTTC.

The CDR3 loop is CASSMYTGTTNTGELFF. CDR3 DNA sequence: TGTGCCAGTAGTATGTATACCGGGACAACGAACACCGGGGAGCTGTTTTTT. The chain combines TRBV19 with TRBJ2-2, with D perhaps TRBD1 (6 bases). V dropped 3 bases and J dropped 0 bases, with 14 bases sitting between them. The CDR3 totals 17 residues. CDR1 is LNHDA, CDR2 SQIVND, per germline (reference sequence).

CDR3 region: CASSPGRPGTPSYEQYF. CDR3 bases: TGTGCCAGCAGCCCGGGTCGCCCGGGGACTCCCTCCTACGAGCAGTACTTC. This chain connects TRBV7-8 to TRBJ2-7, with D tentatively TRBD2 (6 bases). The CDR3 length is 17 residues. V was clipped by 5 bases and J by 0 bases, with 20 bases between them. Germline V gene data show CDR1 as SGHVS and CDR2 as FQNEAQ.